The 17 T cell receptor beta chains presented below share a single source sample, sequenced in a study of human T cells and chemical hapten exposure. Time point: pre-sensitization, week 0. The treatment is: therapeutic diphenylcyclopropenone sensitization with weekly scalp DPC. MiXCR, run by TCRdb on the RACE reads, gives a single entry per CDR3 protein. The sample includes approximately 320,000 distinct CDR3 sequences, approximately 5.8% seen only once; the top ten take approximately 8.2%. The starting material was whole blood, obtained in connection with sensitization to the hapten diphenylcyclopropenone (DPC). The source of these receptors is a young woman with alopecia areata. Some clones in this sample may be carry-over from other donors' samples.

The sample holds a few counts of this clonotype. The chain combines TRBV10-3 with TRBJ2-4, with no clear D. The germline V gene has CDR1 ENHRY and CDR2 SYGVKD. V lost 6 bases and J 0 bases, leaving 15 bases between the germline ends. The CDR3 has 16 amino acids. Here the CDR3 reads CAISEENSIAKNIQYF. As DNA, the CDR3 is TGTGCCATCAGCGAGGAAAACAGCATAGCCAAAAACATTCAGTACTTC.

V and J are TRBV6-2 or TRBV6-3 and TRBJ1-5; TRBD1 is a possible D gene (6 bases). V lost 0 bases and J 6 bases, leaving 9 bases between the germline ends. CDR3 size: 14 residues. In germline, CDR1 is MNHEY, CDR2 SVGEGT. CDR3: CASSYSTGIQPQHF. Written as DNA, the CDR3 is TGTGCCAGCAGTTACTCTACAGGGATTCAGCCCCAGCATTTT.

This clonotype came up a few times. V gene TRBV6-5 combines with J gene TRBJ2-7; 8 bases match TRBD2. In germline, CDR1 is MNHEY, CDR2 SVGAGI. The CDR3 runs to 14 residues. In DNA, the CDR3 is TGTGTATCGGGGGGGCGATCCCCGAACTACGAGCAGTACTTC. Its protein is CVSGGRSPNYEQYF.

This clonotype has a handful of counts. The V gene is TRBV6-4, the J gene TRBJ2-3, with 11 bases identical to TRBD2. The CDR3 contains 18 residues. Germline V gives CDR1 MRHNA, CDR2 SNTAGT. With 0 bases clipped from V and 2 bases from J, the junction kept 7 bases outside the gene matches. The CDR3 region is CASSDSPSGGPNTDTQYF. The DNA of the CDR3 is TGTGCCAGCAGTGACTCGCCTAGCGGGGGGCCAAACACAGATACGCAGTATTTT.

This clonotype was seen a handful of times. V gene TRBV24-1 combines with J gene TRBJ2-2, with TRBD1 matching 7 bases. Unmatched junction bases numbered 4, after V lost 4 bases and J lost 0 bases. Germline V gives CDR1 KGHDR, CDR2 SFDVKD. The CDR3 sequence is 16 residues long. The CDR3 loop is CATSDTGTANTGELFF. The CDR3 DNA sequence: TGTGCCACCAGTGACACCGGGACAGCGAACACCGGGGAGCTGTTTTTT.

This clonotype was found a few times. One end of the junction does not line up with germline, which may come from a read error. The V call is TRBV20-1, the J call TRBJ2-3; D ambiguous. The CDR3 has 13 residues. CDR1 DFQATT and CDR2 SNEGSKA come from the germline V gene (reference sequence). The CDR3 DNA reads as TGCAGTGCTCGAGAGACTAGCACAGATACGCAGTATTTT. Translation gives CSARETSTDTQYF.

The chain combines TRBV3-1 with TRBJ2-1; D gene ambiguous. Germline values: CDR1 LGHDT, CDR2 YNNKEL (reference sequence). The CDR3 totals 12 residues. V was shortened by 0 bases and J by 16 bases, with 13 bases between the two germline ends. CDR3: CASSQDNALVFF. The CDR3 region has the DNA TGTGCCAGCAGCCAAGATAATGCCCTAGTCTTCTTC.

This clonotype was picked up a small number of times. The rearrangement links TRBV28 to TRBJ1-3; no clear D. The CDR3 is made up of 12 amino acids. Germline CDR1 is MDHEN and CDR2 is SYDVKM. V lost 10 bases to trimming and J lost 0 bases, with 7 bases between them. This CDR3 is CATRSSGNTIYF. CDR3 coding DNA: TGTGCCACTCGGAGCTCTGGAAACACCATATATTTT.

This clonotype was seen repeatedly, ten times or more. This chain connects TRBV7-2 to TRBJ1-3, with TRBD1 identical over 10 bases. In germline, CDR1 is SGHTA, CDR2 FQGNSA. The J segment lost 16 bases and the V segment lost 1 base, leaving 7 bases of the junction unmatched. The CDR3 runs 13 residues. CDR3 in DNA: TGTGCCAGCAGCTTAGACTGGGACAGGGGAACCTATTTT. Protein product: CASSLDWDRGTYF.

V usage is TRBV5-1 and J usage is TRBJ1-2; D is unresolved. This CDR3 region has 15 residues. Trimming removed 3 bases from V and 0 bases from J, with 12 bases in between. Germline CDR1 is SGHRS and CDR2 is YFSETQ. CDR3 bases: TGCGCCAGCAGCTACGACGGGAGCCCTAACTATGGCTACACCTTC. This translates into CASSYDGSPNYGYTF.

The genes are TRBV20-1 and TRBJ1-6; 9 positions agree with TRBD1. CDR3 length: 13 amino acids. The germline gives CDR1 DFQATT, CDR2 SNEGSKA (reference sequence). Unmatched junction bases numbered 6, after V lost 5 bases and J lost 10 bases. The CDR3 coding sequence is TGCAGTGCTCGGACAGGGGCGGGATCACCCCTCCACTTT. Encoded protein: CSARTGAGSPLHF.

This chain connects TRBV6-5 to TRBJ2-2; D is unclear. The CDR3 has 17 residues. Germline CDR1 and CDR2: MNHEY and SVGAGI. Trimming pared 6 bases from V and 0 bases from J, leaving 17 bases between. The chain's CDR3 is CASRRKESRTNTGELFF. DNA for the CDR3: TGTGCCAGCAGACGCAAGGAGTCCAGAACGAACACCGGGGAGCTGTTTTTT.

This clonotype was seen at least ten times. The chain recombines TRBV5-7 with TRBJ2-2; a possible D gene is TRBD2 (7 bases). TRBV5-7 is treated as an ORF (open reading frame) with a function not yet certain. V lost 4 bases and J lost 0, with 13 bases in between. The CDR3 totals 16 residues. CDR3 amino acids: CASSPEGGPNTGELFF. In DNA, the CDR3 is TGTGCCAGCAGCCCGGAGGGGGGGCCGAACACCGGGGAGCTGTTTTTT.

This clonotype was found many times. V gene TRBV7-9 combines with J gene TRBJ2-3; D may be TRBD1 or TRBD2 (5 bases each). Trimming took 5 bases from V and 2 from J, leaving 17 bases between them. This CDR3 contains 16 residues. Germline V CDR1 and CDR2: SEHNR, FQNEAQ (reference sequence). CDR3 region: CASSLGTEPFTDTQYF. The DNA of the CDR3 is TGTGCCAGCAGCCTCGGGACGGAGCCTTTCACAGATACGCAGTATTTT.

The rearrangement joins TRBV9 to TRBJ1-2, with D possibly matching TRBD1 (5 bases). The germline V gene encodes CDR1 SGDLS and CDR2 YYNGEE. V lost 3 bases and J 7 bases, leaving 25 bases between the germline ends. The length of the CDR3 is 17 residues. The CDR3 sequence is CASSERTDARGPRGYTF. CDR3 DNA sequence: TGTGCCAGCAGCGAAAGGACTGACGCGAGGGGCCCCCGTGGCTACACCTTC.

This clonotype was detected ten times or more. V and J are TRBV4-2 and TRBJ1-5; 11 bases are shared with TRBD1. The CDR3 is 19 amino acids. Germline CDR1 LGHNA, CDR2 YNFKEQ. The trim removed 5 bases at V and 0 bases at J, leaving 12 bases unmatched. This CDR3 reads CASSSGTGGRGYSNQPQHF. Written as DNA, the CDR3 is TGTGCCAGCAGCTCCGGGACAGGGGGAAGGGGGTATAGCAATCAGCCCCAGCATTTT.

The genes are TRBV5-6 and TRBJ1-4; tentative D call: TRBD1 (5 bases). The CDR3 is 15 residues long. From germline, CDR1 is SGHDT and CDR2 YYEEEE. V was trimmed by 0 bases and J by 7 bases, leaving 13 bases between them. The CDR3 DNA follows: TGTGCCAGCAGCTTGGCAGGGATGGTGGCTGAAAAACTGTTTTTT. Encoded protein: CASSLAGMVAEKLFF.